Sequencing of this TCR beta chain was carried out in a study of control samples from healthy donors and cancer patients (TCRdb year 2020). Libraries were constructed by the immunoSEQ multiplex PCR assay. Entries here come from immuneACCESS through TCRdb and include only in-frame sequences with V and J called. Some clones fail to appear in such tables; in the studies checked, an unresolved V gene covers under half of the shortfall, and the cause of the remainder is unknown. Within this sample are about 170,000 clones, with roughly 91% of them counted one time only. The biggest ten clones account for more than 1.3% of the sample. The CDR3 covers 13 residues, taking in both the cysteine and the phenylalanine. The kept DNA is CDR3 alone, 39 bases in frame from the first base. Per the germline V gene, SGHRS is the CDR1 and YFSETQ is the CDR2. V is cut by 5 bases and J by 2 bases, and the space between the germline ends is 10 bases.

Note on this clone: The antigen it binds to is not known. Qualities for individual bases were not recorded, and no much larger clone is one base off.

Sequencing was done on a sample of blood. This sequence was found in a woman in her twenties or thirties in good health. Recombination joined TRBV5-1 with TRBJ1-2; D gene: possibly TRBD1, on 5 matching bases. The nucleotides read TGCGCCAGCAGGGTGAAGGGGAACTATGGCTACACCTTC. This is translated as CASRVKGNYGYTF.